This TCR beta chain was found in a study of T-cell reconstitution after alpha-beta-depleted transplantation in children. Study-wide findings and caveats: T cells produced anew were the main source of T-cell counts and diversity one year after transplant. Alpha-beta T cells about two months after transplant reportedly derived from several hundred expanded graft clones. Some patients' high day-60 TCRbeta diversity was traced to surviving recipient T cells and thymic progenitors.

The trim removed 0 bases at V and 7 bases at J, leaving 3 bases unmatched. Germline lookup yields CDR1 SGHRS and CDR2 YFSETQ. There are 15 residues in the CDR3. Unique molecular identifiers were incorporated when the TCRbeta library was constructed. One entry per CDR3 protein results from TCRdb running MiXCR on the PCR reads. The data contain 250,000 to 400,000 distinct CDR3 sequences, roughly 21% of them singletons. A note on this clonotype: Its specificity is not known.

Source: PBMCs, mostly from graft donor cells, taken 180 days after TCRalphabeta/CD19-depleted stem cell transplant. The chain recombines TRBV5-1 with TRBJ2-1; 11 positions match TRBD2. This clonotype was obtained from a male patient under 18 who had a stem cell transplant for acute lymphoblastic leukemia, so the T cells may come from the graft donor. CDR3 loop: CASSLGGLAVNEQFF. CDR3 in DNA: TGCGCCAGCAGCTTGGGGGGACTAGCGGTTAATGAGCAGTTCTTC. Based on the CDR3 plus reference TRBV5-1 and TRBJ2-1, the full variable domain is KAGVTQTPRYLIKTRGQQVTLSCSPISGHRSVSWYQQTPGQGLQFLFEYFSETQRNKGNFPGRFSGRQFSNSRSEMNVSTLELGDSALYLCASSLGGLAVNEQFFGPGTRLTVL.